This is a list of T cell receptor beta chains from one sample in a study of regulatory T cells in long-lasting Graves disease. From the multiplex PCR reads, TCRdb called clonotypes with MiXCR, one entry per CDR3 protein. Among about 470,000 distinct CDR3 sequences listed, about a fifth were seen once. Sample: peripheral blood mononuclear cells (PBMCs), taken when the disease was refractory, from a patient treated with antithyroid drugs. The origin of the receptors is a female donor with Graves disease. The CDR3 runs from the conserved cysteine through the conserved F or W. A D gene is named only where the DNA matches it firmly. The listing skips clone size in some rows; elsewhere it reads once, few, many or a size class.

abundance: .
d_gene: TRBD1
j_gene: TRBJ1-2
v_gene: TRBV3-1
CDR3nt: TGTGCCAGCAGCCATCAGGGGGCTTTGGGTGGCTACACCTTC
CDR3aa: CASSHQGALGGYTF

abundance: many
d_gene: TRBD1
j_gene: TRBJ2-7
v_gene: TRBV5-1
CDR3nt: TGCGCCAGCAGCGGGGGCACAGGGGTCCACGAGCAGTACTTC
CDR3aa: CASSGGTGVHEQYF

abundance: many
d_gene: TRBD2
j_gene: TRBJ2-7
v_gene: TRBV27
CDR3nt: TGTGCCAGCAGTGGGGAGGGGACCTACGAGCAGTACTTC
CDR3aa: CASSGEGTYEQYF

abundance: few
d_gene: .
j_gene: TRBJ1-6
v_gene: TRBV28
CDR3nt: TGTGCCAGCAGTTACGACGGGGGTGGGGATTCACCCCTCCACTTT
CDR3aa: CASSYDGGGDSPLHF

abundance: .
d_gene: .
j_gene: TRBJ2-4
v_gene: TRBV6-2/TRBV6-3
CDR3nt: TGTGCCAGCAGTGGAATACAGGGTGAGGGCATTCAGTACTTC
CDR3aa: CASSGIQGEGIQYF

abundance: .
d_gene: .
j_gene: TRBJ1-5
v_gene: TRBV30
CDR3nt: TGTGCCTGGAGTGTACAACAAGGCGGTTATAGCAATCAGCCCCAGCATTTT
CDR3aa: CAWSVQQGGYSNQPQHF

abundance: .
d_gene: .
j_gene: TRBJ1-4
v_gene: TRBV4-3
CDR3nt: TGCGCCAGCAGTCCCTCGGGGGGAAGTAATGAAAAACTGTTTTTT
CDR3aa: CASSPSGGSNEKLFF

abundance: .
d_gene: TRBD1
j_gene: TRBJ2-7
v_gene: TRBV7-8
CDR3nt: TGTGCCAGCAGAGGGGTCCATATTCCGGGACAGGGCTCCTACGAGCAGTACTTC
CDR3aa: CASRGVHIPGQGSYEQYF

abundance: few
d_gene: .
j_gene: TRBJ1-2
v_gene: TRBV3-1
CDR3nt: TGTGCCAGCAGCCAAGAAGGCAGTTCTGATGGCTACACCTTC
CDR3aa: CASSQEGSSDGYTF

abundance: .
d_gene: .
j_gene: TRBJ2-7
v_gene: TRBV24-1
CDR3nt: TGTGCCACCAGTGATACTTCAGGGCGGATCTACGAGCAGTACTTC
CDR3aa: CATSDTSGRIYEQYF

abundance: .
d_gene: .
j_gene: TRBJ2-7
v_gene: TRBV7-6
CDR3nt: TGTGCCAGCAGCTTAGAGGGTGGGGTAAGCTCCTACGAGCAGTACTTC
CDR3aa: CASSLEGGVSSYEQYF

abundance: few
d_gene: .
j_gene: TRBJ1-1
v_gene: TRBV12-3/TRBV12-4
CDR3nt: TGTGCCAGCAGTTTAACGGGGGACCCGATTACTGAAGCTTTCTTT
CDR3aa: CASSLTGDPITEAFF

abundance: many
d_gene: .
j_gene: TRBJ1-4
v_gene: TRBV7-2
CDR3nt: TGTGCCAGCAGCTTCCAACATGGAGAACTGTTTTTT
CDR3aa: CASSFQHGELFF

abundance: few
d_gene: .
j_gene: TRBJ2-7
v_gene: TRBV14
CDR3nt: TGTGCCAGCAGCCAAGCTGGGACTCCCCCCATCCAGTACTTC
CDR3aa: CASSQAGTPPIQYF

abundance: many
d_gene: .
j_gene: TRBJ1-5
v_gene: TRBV24-1
CDR3nt: TGTGCCACCAGTGATGTTGGGGCCGGTCAGCCCCAGCATTTT
CDR3aa: CATSDVGAGQPQHF

abundance: .
d_gene: TRBD1
j_gene: TRBJ2-7
v_gene: TRBV19
CDR3nt: TGTGCCAGTCCCGGGACAGTTAATGATAACTACGAGCAGTACTTC
CDR3aa: CASPGTVNDNYEQYF

abundance: .
d_gene: TRBD1
j_gene: TRBJ1-2
v_gene: TRBV28
CDR3nt: TGTGCCAGCAGCCCTCATGGACAGGCCTATGGCTACACCTTC
CDR3aa: CASSPHGQAYGYTF

abundance: once
d_gene: .
j_gene: TRBJ1-2
v_gene: TRBV19
CDR3nt: TGTGCCAGTAGTATTAGTAGTGGGTATGGCTACACCTTC
CDR3aa: CASSISSGYGYTF

abundance: few
d_gene: .
j_gene: TRBJ1-5
v_gene: TRBV12-3/TRBV12-4
CDR3nt: TGTGCCAGCAGTTTTCAAACCGTATATGATCAGCCCCAGCATTTT
CDR3aa: CASSFQTVYDQPQHF

abundance: many
d_gene: .
j_gene: TRBJ1-1
v_gene: TRBV5-1
CDR3nt: TGCGCCAGCAGCTTGGTCTTAGGGATGAACACTGAAGCTTTCTTT
CDR3aa: CASSLVLGMNTEAFF

abundance: .
d_gene: TRBD1
j_gene: TRBJ1-1
v_gene: TRBV5-1
CDR3nt: TGCGCCAGCAGCCAGAGCGGGACAGACACTGAAGCTTTCTTT
CDR3aa: CASSQSGTDTEAFF

abundance: few
d_gene: TRBD1
j_gene: TRBJ2-7
v_gene: TRBV24-1
CDR3nt: TGTGCCACCAGTGATCCGGGCGGGGACAGGGCTAATGAGCAGTACTTC
CDR3aa: CATSDPGGDRANEQYF

abundance: .
d_gene: .
j_gene: TRBJ1-1
v_gene: TRBV5-1
CDR3nt: TGCGCCAGCCTCGGGCAGGGGAACACTGAAGCTTTCTTT
CDR3aa: CASLGQGNTEAFF

abundance: .
d_gene: TRBD2
j_gene: TRBJ2-7
v_gene: TRBV7-9
CDR3nt: TGTGCCAGCTGCCGGCTAGCGGGCGACGAGCAGTACTTC
CDR3aa: CASCRLAGDEQYF

abundance: many
d_gene: TRBD2
j_gene: TRBJ2-2
v_gene: TRBV7-2
CDR3nt: TGTGCCAGCAGCCTCGTTGCTAGCGGAGGCCCTAACACCGGGGAGCTGTTTTTT
CDR3aa: CASSLVASGGPNTGELFF

abundance: .
d_gene: .
j_gene: TRBJ2-6
v_gene: TRBV7-2
CDR3nt: TGTGCCAGCAGCTTAGCGTGGCGGGGCAATTCCCCCGGGGCCAACGTCCTGACTTTC
CDR3aa: CASSLAWRGNSPGANVLTF

abundance: few
d_gene: .
j_gene: TRBJ1-2
v_gene: TRBV20-1
CDR3nt: TGCAGTGCTAGAGCCCCGGGGAAGGGGTCGAACTATGGCTACACCTTC
CDR3aa: CSARAPGKGSNYGYTF

abundance: .
d_gene: .
j_gene: TRBJ1-1
v_gene: TRBV28
CDR3nt: TGTGCCAGCAGTTTTGTTGAGGACGGGGTAAAAGCTTTCTTT
CDR3aa: CASSFVEDGVKAFF

abundance: many
d_gene: .
j_gene: TRBJ2-6
v_gene: TRBV6-1
CDR3nt: TGTGCCAGCAGCCCGCCCCGACAGGTTATCTCTGGGGCCAACGTCCTGACTTTC
CDR3aa: CASSPPRQVISGANVLTF

abundance: many
d_gene: .
j_gene: TRBJ1-2
v_gene: TRBV7-2
CDR3nt: TGTGCCAGCAGGCAAATGGACTATGGCTACACCTTC
CDR3aa: CASRQMDYGYTF

abundance: .
d_gene: .
j_gene: TRBJ1-1
v_gene: TRBV9
CDR3nt: TGTGCCAGCAGCCCCGGGGAAACTGAAGCTTTCTTT
CDR3aa: CASSPGETEAFF

abundance: .
d_gene: TRBD2
j_gene: TRBJ2-7
v_gene: TRBV18
CDR3nt: TGTGCCAGCTCGCAGGGGACTAGCGGGCCAAACGAGCAGTACTTC
CDR3aa: CASSQGTSGPNEQYF

abundance: many
d_gene: .
j_gene: TRBJ1-1
v_gene: TRBV11-2
CDR3nt: TGTGCCAGCAGTCAAATATGGAACACTGAAGCTTTCTTT
CDR3aa: CASSQIWNTEAFF

abundance: .
d_gene: .
j_gene: TRBJ2-3
v_gene: TRBV13
CDR3nt: TGTGCCAGCAGCTTAGGAAGGAACACAGATACGCAGTATTTT
CDR3aa: CASSLGRNTDTQYF

abundance: many
d_gene: .
j_gene: TRBJ2-5
v_gene: TRBV7-9
CDR3nt: TGTGCCAGCAGCTTAACGACAGCACAAGAGACCCAGTACTTC
CDR3aa: CASSLTTAQETQYF

abundance: .
d_gene: .
j_gene: TRBJ2-2
v_gene: TRBV30
CDR3nt: TGTGCCTGGAGGGTGCCAGGGGTTACCGGGGAGCTGTTTTTT
CDR3aa: CAWRVPGVTGELFF

abundance: few
d_gene: .
j_gene: TRBJ2-2
v_gene: TRBV11-2
CDR3nt: TGTGCCAGCAGCCTTCACGCATTCGCGAACACCGGGGAGCTGTTTTTT
CDR3aa: CASSLHAFANTGELFF

abundance: many
d_gene: .
j_gene: TRBJ1-1
v_gene: TRBV28
CDR3nt: TGTGCCAGCAGACCAGGGGATTTCATGAACACTGAAGCTTTCTTT
CDR3aa: CASRPGDFMNTEAFF

abundance: many
d_gene: TRBD2
j_gene: TRBJ2-5
v_gene: TRBV12-3/TRBV12-4
CDR3nt: TGTGCCAGCAGTTCGCTGGGGAGGACTAGCATGGAGACCCAGTACTTC
CDR3aa: CASSSLGRTSMETQYF

abundance: many
d_gene: TRBD1
j_gene: TRBJ1-1
v_gene: TRBV7-9
CDR3nt: TGTGCCAGCAGCTTAGTTGGAGGGGGCTGGACTGAAGCTTTCTTT
CDR3aa: CASSLVGGGWTEAFF

abundance: .
d_gene: .
j_gene: TRBJ2-5
v_gene: TRBV20-1
CDR3nt: TGCAGTGCTAGGCCCACAGGGATCCAAGAGACCCAGTACTTC
CDR3aa: CSARPTGIQETQYF

abundance: many
d_gene: .
j_gene: TRBJ2-5
v_gene: TRBV24-1
CDR3nt: TGTGCCACCAGTGTTGACACAAAGACCCAGTACTTC
CDR3aa: CATSVDTKTQYF

abundance: many
d_gene: .
j_gene: TRBJ2-7
v_gene: TRBV6-1
CDR3nt: TGTGCCAGCAGTGGTACAGGTTCGTCCTACGAGCAGTACTTC
CDR3aa: CASSGTGSSYEQYF

abundance: .
d_gene: .
j_gene: TRBJ1-5
v_gene: TRBV5-1
CDR3nt: TGCGCCAGCAGTCCGGACGGTGCGGAGGTTCAGCCCCAGCATTTT
CDR3aa: CASSPDGAEVQPQHF

abundance: few
d_gene: TRBD1
j_gene: TRBJ2-7
v_gene: TRBV7-2
CDR3nt: TGTGCCAGCAGCTCGGGACAGCAATCCTACGAGCAGTACTTC
CDR3aa: CASSSGQQSYEQYF

abundance: many
d_gene: .
j_gene: TRBJ2-5
v_gene: TRBV28
CDR3nt: TGTGCCAGCAGTCCGTCTGTGGGGTTAGCAGAGACCCAGTACTTC
CDR3aa: CASSPSVGLAETQYF

abundance: few
d_gene: TRBD1
j_gene: TRBJ2-3
v_gene: TRBV5-8
CDR3nt: TGTGCCAGCAGCTTTCGGACAGGGGATCGTAGCACAGATACGCAGTATTTT
CDR3aa: CASSFRTGDRSTDTQYF

abundance: few
d_gene: TRBD1
j_gene: TRBJ1-2
v_gene: TRBV7-9
CDR3nt: TGTGCCAGCAGCTTAGACGACAGGGTCGATGGCTACACCTTC
CDR3aa: CASSLDDRVDGYTF

abundance: .
d_gene: .
j_gene: TRBJ1-1
v_gene: TRBV5-1
CDR3nt: TGCGCCAGCAGCTTGGAGAGGCAGGCCGACACTGAAGCTTTCTTT
CDR3aa: CASSLERQADTEAFF

abundance: many
d_gene: TRBD1
j_gene: TRBJ2-5
v_gene: TRBV28
CDR3nt: TGTGCCAGCAGTTCCCAGGGGGCGCCCGCTGAGACCCAGTACTTC
CDR3aa: CASSSQGAPAETQYF

abundance: many
d_gene: .
j_gene: TRBJ1-5
v_gene: TRBV2
CDR3nt: TGTGCCAGCAGTGAAGCGCGCGCAGGCAATCAGCCCCAGCATTTT
CDR3aa: CASSEARAGNQPQHF

abundance: many
d_gene: .
j_gene: TRBJ2-7
v_gene: TRBV28
CDR3nt: TGTGCCAGCAGTTCCCAAAACGAGCAGTACTTC
CDR3aa: CASSSQNEQYF

abundance: .
d_gene: .
j_gene: TRBJ1-1
v_gene: TRBV7-9
CDR3nt: TGTGCCAGCAGCCGTGAACAGGGCACTGAAGCTTTCTTT
CDR3aa: CASSREQGTEAFF

abundance: many
d_gene: TRBD1
j_gene: TRBJ1-4
v_gene: TRBV13
CDR3nt: TGTGCCAGCAGCCTACAGGGGGCAGCGAGTGAAAAACTGTTTTTT
CDR3aa: CASSLQGAASEKLFF

abundance: many
d_gene: .
j_gene: TRBJ2-7
v_gene: TRBV7-2
CDR3nt: TGTGCCAGCAGCTTGACGGGCGGGGTTGAGCAGTACTTC
CDR3aa: CASSLTGGVEQYF

abundance: many
d_gene: TRBD1
j_gene: TRBJ2-7
v_gene: TRBV12-3/TRBV12-4
CDR3nt: TGTGCCAGCAGCTTAGGGGGCGGCTCCTACGAGCAGTACTTC
CDR3aa: CASSLGGGSYEQYF

abundance: few
d_gene: .
j_gene: TRBJ1-3
v_gene: TRBV6-2/TRBV6-3
CDR3nt: TGTGCCAGCAGTCCCGACGGAAACTCTGGAAACACCATATATTTT
CDR3aa: CASSPDGNSGNTIYF